A selection of T cell receptor beta chains follows, all from one sample in a study of breast tumors, draining lymph nodes, adjacent tissues. TCRdb called the multiplex PCR reads again in MiXCR, with one record for every CDR3 protein. This sample has under 250,000 distinct CDR3 sequences, with roughly 30% found just once. The sequencing sample was made of axillary lymph node tissue. The receptors stem from a female donor with breast cancer. Some clones in this sample may be carry-over from other donors' samples. The CDR3 runs from the conserved cysteine through the conserved F or W. D genes are given only for firm matches. Size values are once, few and many counts, or a class for expanded clones, and some rows have none.

j_call clone_size v_call d_call cdr3_length cdr3_aa cdr3_nt
TRBJ2-2 many TRBV11-2 TRBD2 15 CASSRVAGGAGELFF TGTGCCAGCAGTAGGGTGGCGGGAGGAGCCGGGGAGCTGTTTTTT
TRBJ2-6 NA TRBV7-3 TRBD2 15 CASSVGTSGANVLTF TGTGCCAGCAGCGTCGGGACTAGCGGGGCCAACGTCCTGACTTTC
TRBJ2-5 NA TRBV9 NA 14 CASSVDGGQETQSF TGTGCCAGCAGCGTCGATGGGGGCCAAGAGACCCAGTCCTTC
TRBJ2-7 many TRBV7-2 TRBD2 15 CASRWTSGRAYEQYF TGTGCCAGCAGGTGGACTAGCGGGAGGGCCTACGAGCAGTACTTC
TRBJ1-5 NA TRBV24-1 TRBD1 19 CATGTRLGQGAYSNQPQHF TGCGCCACCGGGACCCGGTTAGGACAGGGGGCTTATAGCAATCAGCCCCAGCATTTT
TRBJ1-6 NA TRBV4-2 NA 18 CASSQGLAGGSYNSPLHF TGTGCCAGCAGCCAAGGATTAGCGGGGGGTTCCTATAATTCACCCCTCCACTTT
TRBJ2-1 many TRBV19 TRBD2 14 CASTWTSGINEQFF TGTGCCAGTACGTGGACTAGCGGGATTAATGAGCAGTTCTTC
TRBJ1-5 many TRBV18 NA 13 CASSPPGGQPQHF TGTGCCAGCTCACCACCAGGAGGGCAGCCCCAGCATTTT
TRBJ2-3 many TRBV4-3 TRBD2 17 CASSQALAGGDTDTQYF TGCGCCAGCAGCCAAGCCCTAGCGGGGGGGGACACAGATACGCAGTATTTT
TRBJ1-2 many TRBV19 TRBD1 14 CASSPTGTAYGYTF TGTGCCAGTAGTCCCACCGGGACAGCTTATGGCTACACCTTC
TRBJ2-1 many TRBV20-1 NA 14 CSARPQIRYNEQFF TGCAGTGCTAGACCCCAGATCAGGTACAATGAGCAGTTCTTC
TRBJ2-6 NA TRBV2 NA 16 CASRRALSSGANVLTF TGTGCCAGCAGACGGGCTCTGTCTTCTGGGGCCAACGTCCTGACTTTC
TRBJ1-1 NA TRBV6-5 NA 13 CASSHGPNTEAFF TGTGCCAGCAGTCACGGCCCGAACACTGAAGCTTTCTTT
TRBJ2-2 NA TRBV6-5 TRBD2 19 CASSYLAGGQEGNTGELFF TGTGCCAGCAGTTACCTAGCGGGGGGGCAGGAGGGAAACACCGGGGAGCTGTTTTTT
TRBJ2-1 many TRBV6-2/TRBV6-3 NA 13 CASSQAPTAEQFF TGTGCCAGCAGTCAAGCCCCGACAGCCGAGCAGTTCTTC
TRBJ1-6 many TRBV6-5 NA 16 CASSYSTGIGGSPLHF TGTGCCAGCAGTTACTCGACCGGGATCGGAGGTTCACCCCTCCACTTT
TRBJ2-7 many TRBV20-1 TRBD1 15 CSAYTAGTGGYEQYF TGCAGTGCCTATACAGCTGGGACAGGGGGCTACGAGCAGTACTTC
TRBJ2-3 many TRBV6-5 NA 15 CASSETRANTDTQYF TGTGCCAGCAGTGAAACCCGGGCCAACACAGATACGCAGTATTTT
TRBJ2-7 many TRBV6-5 NA 16 CASSLNFGDSSYEQYF TGTGCCAGCAGCCTAAATTTTGGGGACTCTTCCTACGAGCAGTACTTC
TRBJ2-6 few TRBV19 TRBD1 19 CASTSTRDRGVSGANALTF TGTGCCAGTACCAGCACCCGCGACAGGGGGGTCTCTGGGGCCAACGCCCTGACTTTC
TRBJ2-4 NA TRBV30 NA 12 CAWSLKRSIRYF TGTGCCTGGAGTCTCAAGAGGAGCATTCGGTACTTC
TRBJ2-5 many TRBV7-2 NA 14 CASSQGIGGETQYF TGTGCCAGCAGCCAAGGGATCGGAGGGGAGACCCAGTACTTC
TRBJ2-5 NA TRBV15 TRBD1 16 CATSRAGTGGLETQYF TGTGCCACCAGCAGAGCGGGGACAGGGGGTTTAGAGACCCAGTACTTC
TRBJ2-3 many TRBV3-1 NA 12 CASSQSRATQYF TGTGCCAGCAGCCAATCAAGGGCCACGCAGTATTTT
TRBJ2-7 many TRBV19 TRBD2 14 CASEIGRASYEQYF TGTGCCAGTGAAATCGGGAGGGCATCCTACGAGCAGTACTTC
TRBJ1-6 many TRBV4-2 TRBD1 18 CASSQDHPGGAGNSPLHF TGTGCCAGCAGCCAAGATCATCCAGGGGGCGCGGGTAATTCACCCCTCCACTTT
TRBJ2-3 NA TRBV6-2/TRBV6-3 NA 17 CASSTDEEGLITDTQYF TGTGCCAGCAGTACGGACGAGGAGGGCCTCATCACAGATACGCAGTATTTT